This entry lists 24 T cell receptor beta chains sequenced from one sample in a study of response to subunit inactivated influenza vaccine. TCRdb called the RT-PCR reads again in MiXCR, with one record for every CDR3 protein. In the table there are more than 600,000 distinct CDR3 sequences, less than 20% of which are singletons. This specimen was PBMCs from blood, taken around 5 days after vaccination. The receptors stem from a man aged 45 to 65 who received an inactivated influenza vaccine.

This clonotype has a handful of counts. The rearrangement uses TRBV27 and TRBJ2-5, with D perhaps matching TRBD1 or TRBD2 (5 bases each). Germline lookup yields CDR1 MNHEY and CDR2 SMNVEV (reference sequence). The length of the CDR3 is 14 residues. Deletions cut 1 base from V and 5 bases from J, with 11 bases between. CDR3 region: CASSLFGGLETQYF. For the CDR3, the DNA is TGTGCCAGCAGTTTATTTGGGGGTTTGGAGACCCAGTACTTC.

Here the CDR3 reads CASSKRGGEGNQPQHF. The CDR3 nucleotides read TGTGCCAGCAGCAAAAGGGGGGGCGAGGGCAATCAGCCCCAGCATTTT. The chain employs TRBV7-8 and TRBJ1-5; TRBD1 might be the D (6 bases). Germline-derived CDR1 and CDR2 are SGHVS and FQNEAQ. Trimming cost V 5 bases and J 2 bases, with 16 bases left between them. The CDR3 runs 16 residues. The variable domain in full, completed from reference TRBV7-8 and TRBJ1-5, reads GAGVSQSPRYKVAKRGQDVALRCDPISGHVSLFWYQQALGQGPEFLTYFQNEAQLDKSGLPSDRFFAERPEGSVSTLKIQRTQQEDSAVYLCASSKRGGEGNQPQHFGDGTRLSIL.

This clonotype was seen ten or more times. V gene TRBV29-1 combines with J gene TRBJ2-1, with TRBD2 matching over 15 bases. Trimming took 4 bases from V and 1 from J; bases not matched to a gene: 5. The CDR3 extends over 17 amino acids. Germline CDR1 and CDR2: SQVTM and ANQGSEA. The CDR3 bases are TGCAGCGTTGGGACTAGCGGGAGGGCTGGATCCTACAATGAGCAGTTCTTC. It specifies CSVGTSGRAGSYNEQFF.

V gene TRBV2 combines with J gene TRBJ2-5; a possible D gene is TRBD2 (6 bases). Trimming stripped 11 bases from V and 3 bases from J, with 10 bases between. Looked up from germline, CDR1 is SNHLY and CDR2 is FYNNEI. The CDR3 covers 11 residues. CDR3 bases: TGTGCCGGGGGACTGAAAGAGACCCAGTACTTC. Encoded protein: CAGGLKETQYF.

This clonotype has only one observation. A much larger clone is a single base away; this may be a read error. The chain joins TRBV29-1 to TRBJ2-7, with D perhaps given as TRBD1 or TRBD2 (7 bases each). Germline V CDR1 and CDR2: SQVTM, ANQGSEA. The CDR3 runs 15 residues. The CDR3: CSVRHQGGPSSEQYF. CDR3 DNA sequence: TGCAGCGTGCGACACCAGGGGGGGCCCTCCTCCGAGCAGTACTTC.

In its sample, this clonotype was seen a few times. J is TRBJ2-5 and V is TRBV20-1; 8 positions agree with TRBD2. V was pared by 4 bases and J by 3 bases, with 7 bases of the junction left unmatched. Germline V CDR1 and CDR2: DFQATT, SNEGSKA (reference sequence). CDR3 size: 14 residues. The CDR3 coding sequence is TGCAGTGCTAACTCGGGAGGGGAAAAAGAGACCCAGTACTTC. It encodes CSANSGGEKETQYF.

This clonotype turned up a few times. The chain carries TRBV4-3 and TRBJ2-1; D could derive from TRBD1 or TRBD2 (5 bases each). The CDR3 is 17 amino acids. Per the germline V gene, CDR1 is LGHNA and CDR2 is YSLEER. Trimming removed 0 bases at V and 10 bases at J, with 22 bases between. For the CDR3, the DNA is TGCGCCAGCAGCCAAGATGGGTTTGGGGCAGCGGCCCAGGAGCAGTTCTTC. This gives the protein CASSQDGFGAAAQEQFF.

CDR3 DNA sequence: TGTGCCAGTAGTATTGGGACTAGCGAGACCCAGTACTTC. It translates to CASSIGTSETQYF. The chain couples TRBV19 to TRBJ2-5, with 9 nucleotides matching TRBD2. Germline values: CDR1 LNHDA, CDR2 SQIVND (reference sequence). The ends lost 3 bases at V and 5 bases at J; junction bases unmatched: 1. The CDR3 loop spans 13 amino acids.

In its sample, this clonotype was seen many times. The chain carries TRBV20-1 and TRBJ2-7, with D perhaps matching TRBD2 (6 bases). CDR3 length: 18 amino acids. Germline assignment: CDR1 DFQATT and CDR2 SNEGSKA (reference sequence). With 0 bases removed from V and 1 base from J, the gap between germline ends came to 22 bases. This CDR3 reads CSARDLFKWEVASYEQYF. The CDR3 nucleotides are TGCAGTGCTAGAGATCTATTTAAGTGGGAGGTCGCATCCTACGAGCAGTACTTC.

This clonotype has more than one count but fewer than ten. This chain joins TRBV9 and TRBJ2-3, with D tentatively TRBD2 (5 bases). This CDR3 has 14 amino acids. Germline V gene lookup returns CDR1 SGDLS and CDR2 YYNGEE. The V gene lost 3 bases and the J gene lost 2 bases, with 10 bases spanning the gap. In nucleotides, the CDR3 is TGTGCCAGCAGCGCCACGCGGGTCACAGATACGCAGTATTTT. Protein sequence: CASSATRVTDTQYF.

The chain employs TRBV7-2 and TRBJ1-2; maybe TRBD1 (6 bases). CDR3 length equals 14 residues. V was shortened by 5 bases and J by 5 bases, with 15 bases between the two germline ends. The germline V gene has CDR1 SGHTA and CDR2 FQGNSA. CDR3 loop: CASSQRTRGYGYTF. For the CDR3, the DNA is TGTGCCAGCAGCCAACGGACGAGGGGGTATGGCTACACCTTC.

The CDR3 sequence is CASSFKGMVNEQFF. In DNA, the CDR3 is TGTGCCAGCAGCTTTAAGGGGATGGTCAATGAGCAGTTCTTC. The chain combines TRBV5-5 with TRBJ2-1, with D maybe TRBD1 (5 bases). Germline lookup yields CDR1 SGHKS and CDR2 YYEKEE (reference sequence). The V gene lost 2 bases and the J gene lost 6 bases, with 12 bases spanning the gap. The CDR3 has 14 residues.

There are many counts of this clonotype. The chain carries TRBV4-2 and TRBJ2-2; D not certain. V was trimmed by 1 base and J by 0 bases, leaving 9 bases between them. The CDR3 extends over 16 amino acids. CDR1 and CDR2 from the germline V gene are LGHNA and YNFKEQ. CDR3 nucleotide sequence: TGTGCCAGCAGCCAAGTACATCGGGCGAACACCGGGGAGCTGTTTTTT. Translation: CASSQVHRANTGELFF.

In its sample, this clonotype was seen a few times. The chain carries TRBV24-1 and TRBJ1-5; 11 nucleotides match TRBD1. Germline lookup yields CDR1 KGHDR and CDR2 SFDVKD. V dropped 3 bases and J dropped 7; count of bases not matched to a gene: 4. CDR3 length: 15 amino acids. CDR3 sequence: CATSDPGQGVQPQHF. Written as DNA, the CDR3 is TGTGCCACCAGTGATCCGGGACAGGGGGTGCAGCCCCAGCATTTT.

The genes are TRBV2 and TRBJ2-7; 10 bases map to TRBD2. The V and J ends lost 6 bases and 5 bases, in that order; junction bases with no gene match: 7. Germline values: CDR1 SNHLY, CDR2 FYNNEI. CDR3 size: 14 residues. CDR3: CASRRTSGIHEQYF. CDR3 DNA: TGTGCCAGCAGAAGGACTAGCGGCATCCACGAGCAGTACTTC.

This clonotype was counted a few times. The rearrangement joins TRBV7-2 to TRBJ2-1; D remains ambiguous. This CDR3 has 15 residues. Germline V CDR1 and CDR2: SGHTA, FQGNSA. V lost 1 base, J lost 9 bases, and 16 bases lay in between. This chain's CDR3 is CASSLVWERRGEQFF. The CDR3 DNA sequence: TGTGCCAGCAGCTTAGTGTGGGAACGCCGCGGTGAGCAGTTCTTC.

This clonotype was observed a few times. This chain links TRBV5-1 with TRBJ2-5, with 9 bases aligning to TRBD2. Germline CDR1 SGHRS, CDR2 YFSETQ. With 4 bases clipped from V and 3 bases from J, the junction kept 4 bases outside the gene matches. This CDR3 comprises 14 residues. The CDR3 is CASSGTSSEETQYF. Written as DNA, the CDR3 is TGCGCCAGCAGCGGGACTAGCTCCGAAGAGACCCAGTACTTC.

The chain is built from TRBV6-2 or TRBV6-3 and TRBJ2-1, with D maybe TRBD2 (6 bases). There are 16 residues in the CDR3. The V end was cut by 0 bases, the J end by 9 bases, with 18 bases between. CDR1 is MNHEY and CDR2 is SVGEGT in the germline V gene. The CDR3 DNA follows: TGTGCCAGCAGTTACTCGGGACTCAAACGAAGGGGTGAGCAGTTCTTC. Protein product: CASSYSGLKRRGEQFF.

Only a few counts were recorded for this clonotype. The CDR3 bases are TGTGCCAGCAGCCCCAGGGGGGCCGCGCAATACAATGAGCAGTTCTTC. Translated: CASSPRGAAQYNEQFF. The chain links TRBV12-3 or TRBV12-4 to TRBJ2-1; D perhaps matches TRBD1 (7 bases). The CDR3 has 16 amino acids. The germline V and J ends were trimmed by 6 bases and 4 bases, with 19 bases remaining between them.

The rearrangement uses TRBV5-4 and TRBJ2-7; D is perhaps TRBD1 (5 bases). Germline CDR1 SGHNT, CDR2 YYREEE (reference sequence). The CDR3 has 16 amino acids. The V end was cut by 4 bases, the J end by 0 bases, with 17 bases between. CDR3 DNA: TGTGCCAGCAGCCCACCGTTGGGGCCGAACTCCTACGAGCAGTACTTC. It codes for CASSPPLGPNSYEQYF.

This clonotype was detected many times. The CDR3 sequence: CASSFGQGGTEAFF. The CDR3 DNA reads as TGTGCCAGCAGTTTTGGACAGGGCGGCACTGAAGCTTTCTTT. The gene calls are TRBV27 and TRBJ1-1, with 8 positions matching TRBD1. Germline CDR1 MNHEY, CDR2 SMNVEV (reference sequence). V lost 3 bases, J lost 4 bases, and 4 bases stayed unmatched. This CDR3 is 14 amino acids long.

The V gene is TRBV14, the J gene TRBJ1-1; D unresolved. Germline V gene sequence: CDR1 SGHDN, CDR2 FVKESK. CDR3 length: 15 amino acids. V lost 2 bases and J 6 bases, leaving 16 bases between the germline ends. The CDR3 loop is CASSQFRTPGPEAFF. Here the CDR3 DNA reads TGTGCCAGCAGCCAATTCAGGACCCCCGGCCCTGAAGCTTTCTTT. Together with reference TRBV14 and TRBJ1-1, the CDR3 gives the full variable domain: EAGVTQFPSHSVIEKGQTVTLRCDPISGHDNLYWYRRVMGKEIKFLLHFVKESKQDESGMPNNRFLAERTGGTYSTLKVQPAELEDSGVYFCASSQFRTPGPEAFFGQGTRLTVV.

Only a few counts were recorded for this clonotype. V gene TRBV20-1 combines with J gene TRBJ2-3, with 9 bases matching TRBD2. The trim removed 5 bases at V and 5 bases at J, leaving 8 bases unmatched. From germline, CDR1 is DFQATT and CDR2 SNEGSKA (reference sequence). The CDR3 is 14 residues long. DNA of the CDR3: TGCAGTGCTCAGACTAGCGGAGCTTTAGATACGCAGTATTTT. This gives the protein CSAQTSGALDTQYF.

The gene calls are TRBV12-3 or TRBV12-4 and TRBJ2-5, with D possibly being TRBD1 (6 bases). The CDR3 is 15 amino acids. Trimming removed 5 bases from V and 4 bases from J, with 17 bases in between. The CDR3 DNA is TGTGCCAGCAGTCTCCAGGGGACCTGGGGAGAGACCCAGTACTTC. Its protein product is CASSLQGTWGETQYF.